What follows are 26 T cell receptor beta chains derived from one specimen sequenced in a study of T cell changes during pregnancy in multiple sclerosis. Sequenced by immunoSEQ multiplex PCR; TCRdb stores in-frame clones only, minus some. Here the sample spans roughly 86,000 clones, 92% being singletons. The source material was peripheral blood, sampled in the first trimester of pregnancy. The source of these receptors is a female donor with multiple sclerosis, enrolled in a pregnancy study.

The gene calls are TRBV19 and TRBJ2-5, with a weak D call TRBD1 (5 bases). V was trimmed by 3 bases and J by 4 bases, leaving 12 bases between them. Per the germline V gene, CDR1 is LNHDA and CDR2 is SQIVND (reference sequence). The CDR3 spans 14 residues. CDR3 DNA sequence: TGTGCCAGTAGTATCCAGGGTATGAGAGAGACCCAGTACTTC. Its translation is CASSIQGMRETQYF.

The gene calls are TRBV28 and TRBJ1-1; no reliable D call. The CDR3 runs 13 residues. Germline values: CDR1 MDHEN, CDR2 SYDVKM. Trimming took off 5 bases at V and 1 base at J, with 8 bases between the two ends. The CDR3 here is CASSLGENTEAFF. In DNA form, the CDR3 reads TGTGCCAGCAGTCTAGGCGAGAACACTGAAGCTTTCTTT. Filled out from reference TRBV28 and TRBJ1-1, the complete variable domain reads DVKVTQSSRYLVKRTGEKVFLECVQDMDHENMFWYRQDPGLGLRLIYFSYDVKMKEKGDIPEGYSVSREKKERFSLILESASTNQTSMYLCASSLGENTEAFFGQGTRLTVV.

In its sample, this clone was seen a few times. This chain links TRBV10-2 with TRBJ1-2; 7 nucleotides match TRBD1. The ends lost 3 bases at V and 4 bases at J; junction bases unmatched: 5. CDR1 and CDR2 (germline): WSHSY, SAAADI. The CDR3 spans 14 residues. The CDR3 loop is CASSERGTVYGYTF. The CDR3 DNA reads as TGCGCCAGCAGTGAAAGAGGGACAGTCTATGGCTACACCTTC.

The rearrangement uses TRBV7-9 and TRBJ2-1; D remains unclear. The germline V and J ends were trimmed by 2 bases and 6 bases, with 8 bases remaining between them. From germline, CDR1 is SEHNR and CDR2 FQNEAQ (reference sequence). The CDR3 is 13 amino acids. In nucleotides, the CDR3 is TGTGCCAGCAGCTTACAGGTGGGCAATGAGCAGTTCTTC. Residues: CASSLQVGNEQFF. Drawing the rest from reference TRBV7-9 and TRBJ2-1, the complete variable domain is DTGVSQNPRHKITKRGQNVTFRCDPISEHNRLYWYRQTLGQGPEFLTYFQNEAQLEKSRLLSDRFSAERPKGSFSTLEIQRTEQGDSAMYLCASSLQVGNEQFFGPGTRLTVL.

V and J are TRBV9 and TRBJ2-6; D remains ambiguous. From germline, CDR1 is SGDLS and CDR2 YYNGEE. The ends were cut back, 4 bases at V and 0 bases at J, with 11 bases in the middle. This CDR3 spans 16 amino acids. CDR3 nucleotide sequence: TGTGCCAGCAGCCCAGCGTGGTCCTCTGGGGCCAACGTCCTGACTTTC. Translating it yields CASSPAWSSGANVLTF.

This sequence joins TRBV7-9 and TRBJ2-7, with D uncertain. Trimming left V 4 bases short and J 4 bases short, with 14 bases between. This CDR3 has 14 amino acids. CDR1 is SEHNR, CDR2 FQNEAQ, per germline (reference sequence). The chain's CDR3 is CASSSPSEAYEQYF. CDR3 in DNA: TGTGCCAGCAGCTCCCCGTCCGAGGCGTACGAGCAGTACTTC.

The CDR3 sequence is CSARGTEKLFF. CDR3 in DNA: TGCAGTGCGAGGGGGACTGAAAAACTGTTTTTT. V usage is TRBV20-1 and J usage is TRBJ1-4; a weak D match, TRBD1 (6 bases). Per germline, CDR1 DFQATT and CDR2 SNEGSKA (reference sequence). This CDR3 is built from 11 residues. V was cut by 6 bases and J by 7 bases, with 9 bases left in between.

V gene TRBV19 combines with J gene TRBJ1-1, with D possibly TRBD1 on 5 matching bases. The CDR3 sequence is 14 residues long. CDR1 and CDR2 (germline): LNHDA, SQIVND (reference sequence). Trimming cost V 3 bases and J 6 bases, with 14 bases left between them. DNA of the CDR3: TGTGCCAGTAGTATGGGGCAGGGTGTCGCTGAAGCTTTCTTT. Encoded protein: CASSMGQGVAEAFF.

The CDR3 here is CASSSGTKATEQFF. In DNA, the CDR3 is TGTGCCAGCAGTTCCGGGACTAAAGCGACTGAGCAGTTCTTC. The chain recombines TRBV6-6 with TRBJ2-1; the match to TRBD2 covers 7 bases. The CDR3 is 14 residues long. V dropped 4 bases and J dropped 9; count of bases not matched to a gene: 9. The germline gives CDR1 MNHNY, CDR2 SVGAGI (reference sequence).

The chain links TRBV28 to TRBJ2-7; 7 bases fit TRBD1. The CDR3 consists of 15 residues. Looked up from germline, CDR1 is MDHEN and CDR2 is SYDVKM. V was pared by 5 bases and J by 6 bases, with 13 bases of the junction left unmatched. The CDR3 spells CASSTPTGLLFEQYF. For the CDR3, the DNA is TGTGCCAGCAGTACCCCGACAGGGCTACTGTTCGAGCAGTACTTC.

The chain couples TRBV29-1 to TRBJ2-1; perhaps TRBD1 as D (5 bases). The CDR3 is made up of 12 amino acids. The V gene's germline CDR1 is SQVTM and CDR2 ANQGSEA. Trimming cost V 4 bases and J 10 bases, with 14 bases left between them. CDR3 loop: CSVGSTDREQFF. The CDR3 coding sequence is TGCAGCGTTGGGTCGACAGATAGAGAGCAGTTCTTC.

This clone was detected once. The rearrangement uses TRBV10-3 and TRBJ2-2; possible D gene TRBD1, 6 bases. Germline CDR1 ENHRY, CDR2 SYGVKD. The CDR3 loop spans 14 amino acids. The V gene lost 5 bases and the J gene lost 7 bases, with 14 bases spanning the gap. The CDR3 DNA sequence: TGTGCCATCAGTTCACAGGGCGAGGTCGGGGAGCTGTTTTTT. Its translation: CAISSQGEVGELFF.

This chain links TRBV11-1 with TRBJ2-3, with D possibly being TRBD1 (5 bases). Trimming removed 5 bases at V and 4 bases at J, with 16 bases between. Germline V lookup: CDR1 SGHAT, CDR2 FQDESV (reference sequence). This CDR3 has 15 amino acids. CDR3 loop: CASSPRVGIPDTQYF. As DNA, the CDR3 is TGTGCCAGCAGCCCCAGGGTCGGAATCCCAGATACGCAGTATTTT.

This clone has only one observation. The chain recombines TRBV9 with TRBJ2-1; TRBD2 aligns across 10 bases. With V trimmed by 3 bases and J by 9 bases, 9 bases remained unmatched. The CDR3 contains 15 residues. Per germline, CDR1 SGDLS and CDR2 YYNGEE. CDR3 coding DNA: TGTGCCAGCAGCGCCGTAGCGGGAGGAATGGTTGAGCAGTTCTTC. Translation gives CASSAVAGGMVEQFF.

The V gene is TRBV25-1, the J gene TRBJ2-1; 7 bases are shared with TRBD2. CDR3 length equals 16 residues. Trimming took 0 bases from V and 7 from J; bases not matched to a gene: 9. Germline-derived CDR1 and CDR2 are MGHDK and SYGVNS. The CDR3 spells CASSEYRTRGGNEQFF. The CDR3 nucleotides read TGTGCCAGCAGTGAATATAGGACTAGGGGAGGAAATGAGCAGTTCTTC.

The CDR3 DNA reads TGTGCCAGCAGGCCCGGGACTAGGGTCTACGAGCAGTACTTC. Translated: CASRPGTRVYEQYF. The chain combines TRBV5-5 with TRBJ2-7, with TRBD2 identical over 8 bases. Germline CDR1 and CDR2: SGHKS and YYEKEE (reference sequence). The CDR3 spans 14 residues. V was pared by 5 bases and J by 3 bases, with 7 bases of the junction left unmatched.

This rearrangement joins TRBV7-6 to TRBJ2-1, with 7 bases lining up with TRBD2. The ends lost 2 bases at V and 7 bases at J; junction bases unmatched: 2. The germline gives CDR1 SGHVS, CDR2 FNYEAQ. The CDR3 has 13 amino acids. CDR3 nucleotide sequence: TGTGCCAGCAGCTTAAAGCGGGATAATGAGCAGTTCTTC. The encoded protein is CASSLKRDNEQFF.

The rearrangement links TRBV21-1 to TRBJ2-7; the D call in the table, TRBD2, was not verified against the DNA. TRBV21-1 is classified as a pseudogene. The CDR3 is made up of 16 amino acids. This CDR3 is CASSAITPGLSYEQYF. The CDR3 nucleotides read TGTGCCAGCAGCGCTATAACTCCGGGACTATCCTACGAGCAGTACTTC.

This clone came up once. The chain links TRBV7-3 to TRBJ2-3; TRBD2 aligns across 9 bases. Germline V gene data show CDR1 as SGHTA and CDR2 as FQGTGA. The ends lost 2 bases at V and 0 bases at J; junction bases unmatched: 0. The CDR3 has 15 amino acids. In DNA, the CDR3 is TGTGCCAGCAGCTTAGCGGGAGGGAGCACAGATACGCAGTATTTT. Residues: CASSLAGGSTDTQYF.

The chain is built from TRBV5-4 and TRBJ2-2, with D possibly matching TRBD1 (7 bases). Germline CDR1 SGHNT, CDR2 YYREEE (reference sequence). Trimming removed 5 bases from V and 5 bases from J, with 13 bases in between. The CDR3 length is 14 residues. The CDR3 spells CASSSRGRTGELFF. The CDR3 region has the DNA TGTGCCAGCAGTAGCAGGGGGAGGACCGGGGAGCTGTTTTTT.

The CDR3 sequence is CASSPGQGNTEAFF. CDR3 coding DNA: TGTGCCAGCAGCCCTGGACAGGGGAACACTGAAGCTTTCTTT. This rearrangement joins TRBV7-2 to TRBJ1-1; 8 nucleotides line up with TRBD1. The CDR3 sequence is 14 residues long. Germline CDR1 and CDR2: SGHTA and FQGNSA. V shed 5 bases, J shed 1 base, and the junction held 3 bases outside the gene matches.

J is TRBJ2-7 and V is TRBV5-1; perhaps TRBD2 as D (6 bases). CDR1 SGHRS and CDR2 YFSETQ come from the germline V gene. The germline V and J ends were trimmed by 4 bases and 5 bases, with 16 bases remaining between them. The CDR3 runs 14 residues. The CDR3 loop reads CASSGEWGGDEQYF. As DNA, the CDR3 is TGCGCCAGCAGCGGGGAGTGGGGCGGGGACGAGCAGTACTTC. Filled out from reference TRBV5-1 and TRBJ2-7, the complete variable domain reads KAGVTQTPRYLIKTRGQQVTLSCSPISGHRSVSWYQQTPGQGLQFLFEYFSETQRNKGNFPGRFSGRQFSNSRSEMNVSTLELGDSALYLCASSGEWGGDEQYFGPGTRLTVT.

V gene TRBV29-1 combines with J gene TRBJ2-1, with TRBD2 matching over 7 bases. Germline loops: CDR1 SQVTM, CDR2 ANQGSEA. Unmatched junction bases numbered 22, after V lost 8 bases and J lost 12 bases. CDR3 length: 15 residues. CDR3 DNA sequence: TGCAGCATGGCCCCGGGACTTACTAGTGGGGGGGGGCAGTTCTTC. This encodes CSMAPGLTSGGGQFF.

This chain uses TRBV5-8 with TRBJ1-1; D uncertain. Germline CDR1 and CDR2: SGHTS and YDEGEE. V was pared by 10 bases and J by 0 bases, with 10 bases between. This CDR3 comprises 12 residues. The CDR3 protein is CAGTVMNTEAFF. CDR3 DNA sequence: TGTGCCGGCACGGTCATGAACACTGAAGCTTTCTTT.

The count of this clone is one. The chain carries TRBV11-3 and TRBJ2-7; 14 bases match TRBD2. Germline values: CDR1 SGHNT, CDR2 YENEEA. The CDR3 loop spans 14 amino acids. V shed 5 bases, J shed 6 bases, and the junction held 3 bases outside the gene matches. In nucleotides, the CDR3 is TGTGCCAGCAGCCCCGGGACTAGCGGGAGCGAGCAGTACTTC. Encoded protein: CASSPGTSGSEQYF.

CDR3 bases: TGTGCCAGCAGTTTAGCGGGTCCCACAGATACGCAGTATTTT. Encoded protein: CASSLAGPTDTQYF. The V call is TRBV6-6, the J call TRBJ2-3, with 7 bases fitting TRBD2. This CDR3 is 14 amino acids long. The junction had 3 bases not matched to a gene; V was cut back by 4 bases and J by 2 bases. Germline V gene data show CDR1 as MNHNY and CDR2 as SVGAGI (reference sequence).